The 6 T cell receptor beta chains below all came from one sample that was sequenced in a study of blood T cell repertoires in COVID-19. Sequencing was performed with immunoSEQ multiplex PCR; in TCRdb, only in-frame clones are kept and a portion is missing. The data contain some 250,000 clones, 86% of them singletons. The sequencing sample was made of peripheral blood. Receptors originate from a man aged 60-69 years with acute or convalescent COVID-19.

V is TRBV19 and J is TRBJ1-2; weak D call: TRBD1 (6 bases). The CDR3 sequence is 14 residues long. V dropped 2 bases and J dropped 4 bases, with 11 bases sitting between them. From germline, CDR1 is LNHDA and CDR2 SQIVND (reference sequence). The CDR3 region is CASSITGQSYGYTF. CDR3 in DNA: TGTGCCAGTAGTATAACGGGACAAAGCTATGGCTACACCTTC.

This chain links TRBV28 with TRBJ2-5; D possibly corresponds to TRBD2 (7 bases). CDR3 length: 15 residues. With 7 bases removed from V and 2 bases from J, the gap between germline ends came to 17 bases. Germline values: CDR1 MDHEN, CDR2 SYDVKM. The CDR3 sequence is CASTLRGAGQETQYF. In DNA form, the CDR3 reads TGTGCCAGCACTCTTCGGGGGGCAGGGCAAGAGACCCAGTACTTC.

The gene calls are TRBV18 and TRBJ1-4, with 9 nucleotides matching TRBD1. CDR3 length equals 14 residues. CDR1 and CDR2 (germline): KGHSH, LQKENI. The V segment lost 3 bases and the J segment 7 bases; nucleotides outside the gene matches: 3. CDR3 sequence (DNA): TGTGCCAGCTCACCCCGGGACAGGGTTGAAAAACTGTTTTTT. Translated, it gives CASSPRDRVEKLFF.

The V and J genes are TRBV4-3 and TRBJ1-2; possible D gene TRBD1, 6 bases. The CDR3 runs 15 residues. The V end lost 3 bases, the J end lost 4 bases, and 15 bases lay between the germline ends. CDR1 is LGHNA and CDR2 is YSLEER in the germline V gene. CDR3 amino acids: CASSHTRGGSYGYTF. Written as DNA, the CDR3 is TGCGCCAGCAGCCACACCAGGGGCGGGAGCTATGGCTACACCTTC.

V is TRBV5-5 and J is TRBJ1-5; 9 nucleotides match TRBD1. The CDR3 has 14 residues. Germline V gene data show CDR1 as SGHKS and CDR2 as YYEKEE (reference sequence). V trimming: 5 bases; J trimming: 5 bases; junction bases outside the gene matches: 5. CDR3 coding DNA: TGTGCCAGCAGTCGGGGGACAGGGCATCAGCCCCAGCATTTT. Translated, it gives CASSRGTGHQPQHF.

The table lists this clone with many counts. The V call is TRBV5-4, the J call TRBJ1-1; the D gene is possibly TRBD1 (5 bases). Germline V gene data show CDR1 as SGHNT and CDR2 as YYREEE (reference sequence). This CDR3 has 13 amino acids. Trimming removed 4 bases from V and 4 bases from J, with 11 bases in between. This chain's CDR3 is CASSPGVSTEAFF. CDR3 bases: TGTGCCAGCAGCCCGGGGGTGAGCACTGAAGCTTTCTTT.